These 26 T cell receptor beta chains were all obtained from the same sample, sequenced in a study of T cell repertoires in cytomegalovirus infection. TCRdb itself ran the reads through MiXCR, one entry per CDR3 protein. Here the sample spans 490,000 or so distinct CDR3 sequences, approximately 10% being singletons. The sequenced sample was PBMCs. Receptors were obtained from a human donor in good health (CMV status not recorded). Some clones in this sample may be carry-over from other donors' samples.

This clonotype was counted only a few times. The chain carries TRBV29-1 and TRBJ2-5; D gene ambiguous. The CDR3 covers 12 residues. Trimming took 6 bases from V and 1 from J, leaving 9 bases between them. Germline V gene data show CDR1 as SQVTM and CDR2 as ANQGSEA. The CDR3 coding sequence is TGCAGCGTAGCCGGGTTCCAAGAGACCCAGTACTTC. Its protein product is CSVAGFQETQYF.

This clonotype occurred a few times. The CDR3 region has the DNA TGTGCCAGCAGCCAACTTAGCGGGGGGCCGGGGTACGAGCAGTACTTC. It translates to CASSQLSGGPGYEQYF. V usage is TRBV4-2 and J usage is TRBJ2-7; 10 positions agree with TRBD2. The germline V gene encodes CDR1 LGHNA and CDR2 YNFKEQ. V lost 2 bases to trimming and J lost 4 bases; unmatched junction nucleotides: 8. There are 16 residues in the CDR3.

This clonotype was seen ten or more times. The chain has TRBV5-6 and TRBJ1-1, with 12 bases identical to TRBD1. The length of the CDR3 is 17 residues. Germline CDR1 is SGHDT and CDR2 is YYEEEE. The V and J ends lost 4 bases and 4 bases, in that order; junction bases with no gene match: 11. The CDR3: CASSPAPTGQGATEAFF. The CDR3 DNA reads TGTGCCAGCAGCCCCGCTCCGACGGGACAGGGGGCCACTGAAGCTTTCTTT.

This clonotype appeared a few times. The chain is built from TRBV11-2 and TRBJ1-5; possibly TRBD1 for D (6 bases). Looked up from germline, CDR1 is SGHAT and CDR2 is FQNNGV. This CDR3 is 15 amino acids long. Trimming took off 5 bases at V and 5 bases at J, with 16 bases between the two ends. The CDR3 DNA reads as TGTGCCAGCAGCCTAACTGGACAGATCCATCAGCCCCAGCATTTT. Translation: CASSLTGQIHQPQHF.

This clonotype was recorded at least ten times. The chain joins TRBV7-8 to TRBJ2-1; 7 nucleotides align to TRBD2. CDR3 length: 21 residues. V was clipped by 4 bases and J by 1 base; unmatched bases: 22. CDR1 and CDR2 (germline): SGHVS, FQNEAQ. CDR3 nucleotide sequence: TGTGCCAGCAGCTCCACCCCGGGGAGGGACTCCTACCGACCTTCCTACAATGAGCAGTTCTTC. It codes for CASSSTPGRDSYRPSYNEQFF.

At least ten counts were recorded for this clonotype. This chain joins TRBV7-2 and TRBJ1-2; 12 nucleotides agree with TRBD1. The trim removed 5 bases at V and 8 bases at J, leaving 9 bases unmatched. CDR1 is SGHTA and CDR2 is FQGNSA in the germline V gene. CDR3 length equals 15 residues. Here the CDR3 reads CASSERDRGQEGYTF. In DNA, the CDR3 is TGTGCCAGCAGCGAGAGGGACAGGGGGCAGGAAGGCTACACCTTC.

In this sample, this clonotype turned up many times. V gene TRBV7-2 combines with J gene TRBJ1-6; D might be TRBD1 (5 bases). The CDR3 length is 15 residues. The V end was cut by 5 bases, the J end by 10 bases, with 18 bases between. CDR1 is SGHTA, CDR2 FQGNSA, per germline. In DNA, the CDR3 is TGTGCCAGCAGCCAAGCAGGGACCGCCATATCACCCCTCCACTTT. Protein: CASSQAGTAISPLHF.

This clonotype was found many times. The rearrangement links TRBV25-1 to TRBJ2-5; D is perhaps TRBD1 or TRBD2 (5 bases each). Trimming took off 2 bases at V and 2 bases at J, with 12 bases between the two ends. Germline values: CDR1 MGHDK, CDR2 SYGVNS. The CDR3 sequence is 15 residues long. CDR3 in amino acids: CASSEPQGGQETQYF. In DNA, the CDR3 is TGTGCCAGCAGTGAACCTCAGGGCGGGCAAGAGACCCAGTACTTC. The variable domain in full, with the rest retrieved from reference TRBV25-1 and TRBJ2-5, is EADIYQTPRYLVIGTGKKITLECSQTMGHDKMYWYQQDPGMELHLIHYSYGVNSTEKGDLSSESTVSRIRTEHFPLTLESARPSHTSQYLCASSEPQGGQETQYFGPGTRLLVL.

Points on this clonotype: A much larger clonotype is one base distant, so this may be a read error. The conserved phenylalanine or tryptophan is not found at the CDR3 terminus, so this likely reflects a read error. The rearrangement links TRBV6-5 to TRBJ2-7; 8 bases align to TRBD1. The CDR3 length is 14 residues. Per the germline V gene, CDR1 is MNHEY and CDR2 is SVGAGI. Trimming removed 6 bases from V and 4 bases from J; junction bases left unmatched: 8. CDR3: CASRFRQGRYEQYS. CDR3 nucleotide sequence: TGTGCCAGCAGGTTCCGACAGGGGAGGTACGAGCAGTACTCC.

This clonotype showed up many times. The rearrangement joins TRBV7-9 to TRBJ1-4; D unresolved. This CDR3 is 13 amino acids long. Between the trimmed V and J ends, which lost 0 bases and 6 bases, there was a span of 5 bases. CDR1 and CDR2 from the germline V gene are SEHNR and FQNEAQ (reference sequence). The DNA of the CDR3 is TGTGCCAGCAGCTTAGCCAGTGATGAAAAACTGTTTTTT. Translating it yields CASSLASDEKLFF.

V usage is TRBV13 and J usage is TRBJ2-1; 9 positions match TRBD2. The CDR3 consists of 15 residues. Germline V lookup: CDR1 PRHDT, CDR2 FYEKMQ (reference sequence). The V and J ends lost 5 bases and 12 bases, in that order; junction bases with no gene match: 14. The CDR3: CASSPTSGPHEGQFF. As DNA, the CDR3 is TGTGCCAGCAGCCCGACTAGCGGTCCCCACGAGGGGCAGTTCTTC.

At least ten counts were recorded for this clonotype. The chain joins TRBV7-8 to TRBJ1-1, with 10 bases that match TRBD1. Germline assignment: CDR1 SGHVS and CDR2 FQNEAQ. The CDR3 has 16 residues. V was clipped by 3 bases and J by 5 bases; unmatched bases: 9. CDR3 protein: CASSLSDRGIRTEAFF. The CDR3 DNA sequence: TGTGCCAGCAGCTTGTCGGACAGGGGGATTCGAACTGAAGCTTTCTTT.

This clonotype was seen many times. The V and J genes are TRBV5-4 and TRBJ2-5; D possibly corresponds to TRBD1 (5 bases). Trimming removed 0 bases at V and 4 bases at J, with 13 bases between. There are 15 residues in the CDR3. From germline, CDR1 is SGHNT and CDR2 YYREEE (reference sequence). The CDR3 DNA is TGTGCCAGCAGCTTGGGGGCCCAGGGTGGAGAGACCCAGTACTTC. It translates to CASSLGAQGGETQYF.

This clonotype was seen repeatedly, ten times or more. The J gene is TRBJ1-2, the V gene TRBV7-3; TRBD1 matches at 10 bases. Germline V gives CDR1 SGHTA, CDR2 FQGTGA. V shed 6 bases, J shed 5 bases, and the junction held 3 bases outside the gene matches. The CDR3 has 13 amino acids. CDR3 residues: CASSWGQGYGYTF. In DNA, the CDR3 is TGTGCCAGCAGTTGGGGACAGGGGTATGGCTACACCTTC. The full variable domain, with the rest looked up from reference TRBV7-3 and TRBJ1-2, is GAGVSQTPSNKVTEKGKYVELRCDPISGHTALYWYRQSLGQGPEFLIYFQGTGAADDSGLPNDRFFAVRPEGSVSTLKIQRTERGDSAVYLCASSWGQGYGYTFGSGTRLTVV.

This chain joins TRBV24-1 and TRBJ1-1; possibly TRBD1 for D (6 bases). Germline V gene sequence: CDR1 KGHDR, CDR2 SFDVKD. The CDR3 runs 14 residues. The V end was cut by 4 bases, the J end by 5 bases, with 13 bases between. CDR3 loop: CATSESQGPTEAFF. In nucleotides, the CDR3 is TGTGCCACCAGTGAATCACAGGGACCGACTGAAGCTTTCTTT.

This clonotype was counted ten times or more. CDR3 protein: CASTNTGGSGNTIYF. The CDR3 DNA follows: TGTGCCAGCACCAACACTGGGGGCTCTGGAAACACCATATATTTT. This chain connects TRBV6-6 to TRBJ1-3; tentatively, D is TRBD1 (5 bases). Germline CDR1 MNHNY, CDR2 SVGAGI (reference sequence). Trimming left V 7 bases short and J 0 bases short, with 13 bases between. The CDR3 totals 15 residues.

This clonotype was recorded at least ten times. The genes are TRBV28 and TRBJ2-5; D ambiguous. The V end was cut by 4 bases, the J end by 4 bases, with 7 bases between. Germline V gives CDR1 MDHEN, CDR2 SYDVKM. This CDR3 spans 12 amino acids. CDR3 loop: CASSSQIETQYF. The CDR3 region has the DNA TGTGCCAGCAGTTCGCAGATAGAGACCCAGTACTTC.

The sample holds many counts of this clonotype. A read error may produce the germline difference seen at one junction end. V and J are TRBV7-7 and TRBJ2-5, with D unclear. This CDR3 is built from 15 residues. CDR1 and CDR2 (germline): SSHAT, FNYEAQ (reference sequence). CDR3 residues: CASSLEGNFQETQYF. In DNA, the CDR3 is TGTGCTAGCAGCTTAGAAGGAAACTTCCAAGAGACCCAGTACTTC.

The V call is TRBV7-8, the J call TRBJ2-2; 8 nucleotides agree with TRBD1. V was pared by 5 bases and J by 7 bases, with 12 bases of the junction left unmatched. CDR3 length equals 16 residues. CDR1 and CDR2 (germline): SGHVS, FQNEAQ. The DNA for the CDR3 is TGTGCCAGCAGCCAATTTCAGGGGGCAATAGTCGGGGAGCTGTTTTTT. The encoded protein is CASSQFQGAIVGELFF.

The rearrangement links TRBV6-6 to TRBJ1-1; D is uncertain. The CDR3 runs to 14 residues. Looked up from germline, CDR1 is MNHNY and CDR2 is SVGAGI (reference sequence). The ends were cut back, 2 bases at V and 1 base at J, with 8 bases in the middle. CDR3 nucleotide sequence: TGTGCCAGCAGTTACCTGGACGGGAACACTGAAGCTTTCTTT. Protein: CASSYLDGNTEAFF.

The CDR3: CASSVATRVRGTFYNEQFF. DNA for the CDR3: TGTGCCAGCAGCGTAGCTACGCGGGTCCGCGGGACCTTCTACAATGAGCAGTTCTTC. The V call is TRBV9, the J call TRBJ2-1; tentative D call: TRBD2 (6 bases). CDR3 size: 19 residues. Germline CDR1 reads SGDLS; CDR2 reads YYNGEE. Trimming took 0 bases from V and 3 from J, leaving 22 bases between them.

This rearrangement joins TRBV3-1 to TRBJ2-3, with a tentative D call TRBD2 (6 bases). The CDR3 is made up of 16 amino acids. V dropped 0 bases and J dropped 1 base, with 11 bases sitting between them. The V gene's germline CDR1 is LGHDT and CDR2 YNNKEL (reference sequence). The DNA of the CDR3 is TGTGCCAGCAGCCAAGATCTAACGGGGGGCACAGATACGCAGTATTTT. This translates into CASSQDLTGGTDTQYF.

This clonotype was picked up a small number of times. The chain links TRBV3-1 to TRBJ2-5; 8 bases map to TRBD2. The ends lost 4 bases at V and 5 bases at J; junction bases unmatched: 9. The CDR3 covers 15 residues. Per germline, CDR1 LGHDT and CDR2 YNNKEL (reference sequence). The CDR3 sequence: CASSLGTRMVETQYF. The DNA for the CDR3 is TGTGCCAGCAGCCTTGGGACTAGGATGGTGGAGACCCAGTACTTC.

V usage is TRBV4-2 and J usage is TRBJ1-6; no reliable D call. The CDR3 consists of 12 residues. Trimming took 3 bases from V and 9 from J, leaving 6 bases between them. Germline CDR1 reads LGHNA; CDR2 reads YNFKEQ. CDR3: CASSQRSSPLHF. Written as DNA, the CDR3 is TGTGCCAGCAGCCAGAGATCTTCACCCCTCCACTTT.

This clonotype was detected many times. CDR3 loop: CSARDAGPTGEKLFF. Written as DNA, the CDR3 is TGCAGTGCTAGAGATGCGGGCCCAACCGGGGAAAAACTGTTTTTT. The J gene is TRBJ1-4, the V gene TRBV20-1; D unresolved. The CDR3 consists of 15 residues. Germline V lookup: CDR1 DFQATT, CDR2 SNEGSKA (reference sequence). Trimming removed 0 bases at V and 8 bases at J, with 16 bases between.

The chain is built from TRBV19 and TRBJ2-7, with 7 bases fitting TRBD1. The CDR3 consists of 13 residues. The germline V gene has CDR1 LNHDA and CDR2 SQIVND (reference sequence). After removal of 4 bases from V and 3 bases from J, the junction contained 3 bases not matched to a gene. The CDR3 loop reads CASSKGQLYEQYF. CDR3 nucleotide sequence: TGTGCCAGTAGTAAGGGACAGCTCTACGAGCAGTACTTC.